This T cell receptor beta chain was captured in a study of T-cell reconstitution after alpha-beta-depleted transplantation in children. The library targeted TCRbeta and was prepared with unique molecular identifiers. One entry per CDR3 protein results from TCRdb running MiXCR on the PCR reads. The sample gives a few hundred thousand distinct CDR3 sequences, roughly 18% of which show up once; 2.5% to 4% is in the top ten. Germline CDR1 reads DFQATT; CDR2 reads SNEGSKA (reference sequence). V was pared by 1 base and J by 0 bases, with 26 bases between. The CDR3 runs 20 residues. The sequence was collected from a human donor who donated a stem cell graft to a child with acute lymphoblastic leukemia. Sequenced here: PBMCs from the stem cell graft donor, sampled from the stem cell graft. The chain uses TRBV20-1 and TRBJ2-3, with D perhaps matching TRBD1 or TRBD2 (5 bases each). The CDR3 DNA is TGCAGTGCTAGAGGGCAACCGGGACGGGGAAAAACGTCTAGCACAGATACGCAGTATTTT. It is translated as CSARGQPGRGKTSSTDTQYF.